This T cell receptor (beta chain) is from a study of PD-1 blockade in classical Hodgkin lymphoma. Broader study findings: At C4D1, TCR diversity had climbed significantly for CD4+ cells, though not for CD8+ cells. Complete responders matched newly diagnosed patients in baseline diversity.

This clone was recorded once. Its matching antigen is unknown. Trimming left V 1 base short and J 11 bases short, with 14 bases between. This CDR3 spans 13 amino acids. CDR1 and CDR2 from the germline V gene are LGHNA and YSLEER. All patients experienced relapse after autologous stem cell transplantation, and brentuximab vedotin exposure was variable. The data were produced by immunoSEQ multiplex PCR, yet TCRdb's version contains in-frame clones alone and is incomplete. Here the sample spans 35,000 to 45,000 clones, under 75% being singletons. V gene TRBV4-3 combines with J gene TRBJ1-1; D perhaps matches TRBD1 (5 bases). The specimen comprised peripheral blood mononuclear cells (PBMCs), sampled before the second cycle of nivolumab. This receptor was obtained from a human donor with classical Hodgkin lymphoma. CDR3 loop: CASSQGGGGMAFF. The DNA for the CDR3 is TGCGCCAGCAGCCAAGGCGGGGGGGGGATGGCTTTCTTT.